A single TCR beta chain is shown here with its context. RNA transcripts were the source from which TCR beta CDR3 regions were amplified. HTBI-primed first-round RT-PCR preceded second-round multiplex PCR. TCRdb reprocessed the multiplex PCR reads via MiXCR and lists one record per CDR3 protein. The table has 400,000 or so distinct CDR3 sequences, 15% seen once. This entry comes from a study of Graves' ophthalmopathy and Graves' hyperthyroidism. Sequencing used peripheral blood. This clonotype originated in a woman between 18 and 30 years old with stable Graves' hyperthyroidism.

The CDR3 sequence: CASTSGTRAKNIQYF. CDR3 sequence (DNA): TGCGCCAGCACCTCGGGGACGAGAGCCAAAAACATTCAGTACTTC. The chain uses TRBV5-1 and TRBJ2-4; TRBD1 or TRBD2 may be the D gene (5 bases each). Germline CDR1 is SGHRS and CDR2 is YFSETQ. Trimming stripped 6 bases from V and 0 bases from J, with 13 bases between. This CDR3 spans 15 amino acids. The entire variable domain, with the rest obtained from reference TRBV5-1 and TRBJ2-4, is as follows: KAGVTQTPRYLIKTRGQQVTLSCSPISGHRSVSWYQQTPGQGLQFLFEYFSETQRNKGNFPGRFSGRQFSNSRSEMNVSTLELGDSALYLCASTSGTRAKNIQYFGAGTRLSVL.